This TCR beta chain was captured in a study of cytomegalovirus exposure and HLA in healthy donors. Study-wide results and caveats: Using the classifier, cytomegalovirus status was reportedly diagnosed with high specificity and sensitivity. Cytomegalovirus association was assigned to 150 to 200 TCR beta chains.

This clone has just a few counts. Antigen: not known. Trimming removed 1 base at V and 3 bases at J, with 13 bases between. The germline V gene has CDR1 PRHDT and CDR2 FYEKMQ (reference sequence). This CDR3 has 15 residues. TCRdb's copy holds only in-frame clones and misses some; the assay was immunoSEQ multiplex PCR. Of about 350,000 clones in the sample, approximately 90% are singletons; the top ten hold 1% to 1.5%. What was sequenced was PBMCs. This sequence joins TRBV13 and TRBJ2-7, with D perhaps matching TRBD1 (6 bases). This TCR was sampled from a woman in her twenties or thirties in good health and CMV-seropositive. The CDR3, as DNA: TGTGCCAGCAGCTTAGTGTCTGGGGACATCTACGAGCAGTACTTC. This gives the protein CASSLVSGDIYEQYF.